Given below is one T cell receptor (beta chain) in context. Its target is not known. Germline CDR1 reads ENHRY; CDR2 reads SYGVKD. Trimming cost V 11 bases and J 2 bases; bases outside gene matches: 8. This CDR3 spans 13 amino acids. Documented treatment: 15 Gy SBRT to primary tumor, nephrectomy 4 weeks later. The data belong to a study of radiation and T cells in renal cell carcinoma. Broader study findings: Tumor samples were small regions of around 0.91 g. Pretreatment tumor biopsies were lacking, so baseline clonotypes are unknown.

Method: immunoSEQ multiplex PCR; TCRdb's copy keeps in-frame clones and lacks some. This sample carries around 16,000 clones, around 65% of them seen once, and the ten largest clones take around 27%. The sequence came from a woman in her sixties or seventies with renal cell carcinoma. V usage is TRBV10-3 and J usage is TRBJ2-5; 7 nucleotides line up with TRBD2. The specimen was tumor tissue, collected from a patient whose treatment included radiotherapy and nephrectomy. Here the CDR3 reads CAARGEGQETQYF. The CDR3 DNA follows: TGTGCCGCCCGGGGGGAGGGTCAAGAGACCCAGTACTTC.